This TCR beta chain was captured by sequencing in a study of T cell changes during pregnancy in multiple sclerosis. The CDR3 is made up of 14 amino acids. J gave up 0 bases and V 10 bases, and 8 bases lay outside the gene matches. Germline V gene data show CDR1 as LNHDA and CDR2 as SQIVND (reference sequence). Data came from immunoSEQ multiplex PCR; TCRdb stores just in-frame clones and leaves some out. The top ten clones hold about 2.5% of a sample with 75,000 to 95,000 clones, around 93% of them seen once. The TCR originated in a female donor with multiple sclerosis, enrolled in a pregnancy study. The sequencing here drew on peripheral blood, taken in the second trimester of pregnancy. The chain carries TRBV19 and TRBJ1-1; 7 bases align to TRBD1. CDR3 bases: TGTGCCACCAATCCGGGGACAGTGAACACTGAAGCTTTCTTT. Translated, it gives CATNPGTVNTEAFF. Complete variable domain (other parts from reference TRBV19 and TRBJ1-1): DGGITQSPKYLFRKEGQNVTLSCEQNLNHDAMYWYRQDPGQGLRLIYYSQIVNDFQKGDIAEGYSVSREKKESFPLTVTSAQKNPTAFYLCATNPGTVNTEAFFGQGTRLTVV.